This is a list of T cell receptor beta chains from one sample in a study of T cells after somatic rescue of genetic block. Clones were sequenced by immunoSEQ multiplex PCR, and TCRdb holds only the in-frame ones, with some missing. The sample comprises approximately 65,000 clones, less than 95% of which are singletons, and over 2.5% rests with the top ten. The specimen sequenced was peripheral blood mononuclear cells (PBMCs). The receptors were sampled from a man in his forties. The CDR3 runs from the conserved cysteine through the conserved F or W. Each record gives: V gene, J gene, CDR3 protein.

>TRBV2|TRBJ1-2
CASREEVWGYTF
>TRBV7-9|TRBJ2-1
CASSFVRGGYNEQFF
>TRBV28|TRBJ1-4
CASVRQGPNEKLFF
>TRBV12-5|TRBJ1-1
CASGLVVGQPNTEAFF
>TRBV5-1|TRBJ1-1
CASSFSANTEAFF
>TRBV9|TRBJ1-1
CASSVVVDSLNTEAFF
>TRBV19|TRBJ2-3
CASSMIRGDTQYF
>TRBV2|TRBJ2-5
CASSEVPGRRETQYF
>TRBV29-1|TRBJ2-3
CSVEDHPETASTDTQYF
>TRBV5-4|TRBJ2-1
CASSSNYRGQGEQFF
>TRBV5-6|TRBJ2-2
CASSLEGNRWSGELFF
>TRBV4-1|TRBJ2-7
CASSQDGTSGIPYEQYF
>TRBV28|TRBJ1-1
CATGQGWTEAFF
>TRBV4-3|TRBJ2-7
CASSHSAGFEQYF
>TRBV6-1|TRBJ1-3
CASKQGHSSGNTIYF
>TRBV29-1|TRBJ1-3
CSVATGGNTIYF
>TRBV10-1|TRBJ1-5
CASIQPGNQPQHF
>TRBV30|TRBJ1-2
CAWKSGGSYGYTF